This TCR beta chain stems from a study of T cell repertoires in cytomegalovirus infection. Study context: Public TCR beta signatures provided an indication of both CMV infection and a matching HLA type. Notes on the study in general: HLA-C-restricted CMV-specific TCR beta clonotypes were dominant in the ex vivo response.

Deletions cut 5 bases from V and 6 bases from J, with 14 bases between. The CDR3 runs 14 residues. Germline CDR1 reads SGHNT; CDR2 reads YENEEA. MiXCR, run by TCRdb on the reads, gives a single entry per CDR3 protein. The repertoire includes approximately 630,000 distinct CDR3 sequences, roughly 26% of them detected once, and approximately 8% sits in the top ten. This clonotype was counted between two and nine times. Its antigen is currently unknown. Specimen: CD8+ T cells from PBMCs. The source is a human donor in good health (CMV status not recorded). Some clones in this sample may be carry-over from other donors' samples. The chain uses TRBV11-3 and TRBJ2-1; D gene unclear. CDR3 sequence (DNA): TGTGCCAGCAGCCTATCCGGATCCGGCAATGAGCAGTTCTTC. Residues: CASSLSGSGNEQFF. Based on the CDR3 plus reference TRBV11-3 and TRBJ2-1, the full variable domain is EAGVVQSPRYKIIEKKQPVAFWCNPISGHNTLYWYLQNLGQGPELLIRYENEEAVDDSQLPKDRFSAERLKGVDSTLKIQPAELGDSAVYLCASSLSGSGNEQFFGPGTRLTVL.